This T cell receptor (beta chain) originates from a study of shared clonotypes between healthy human individuals. Study background: Three plates were used per donor for CD4 naive, three for CD4 memory, two for CD8 naive and one for CD8 memory.

The naive CD8 subset, CD45RO-negative cells positively selected for CCR7, excluded terminally differentiated effector memory CD45RA+ cells. The study, taken as a whole, reports: In general, naive subsets displayed greater estimated richness than memory subsets did.

TCRdb's table, derived via immunoSEQ multiplex PCR, lists solely in-frame clones and lacks some. The sample carries about 580,000 clones, 95% to 98% recorded once. Trimming took 3 bases from V and 5 from J, leaving 11 bases between them. From germline, CDR1 is MDHEN and CDR2 SYDVKM. The CDR3 length is 14 residues. A note on this clone: Its antigen is unknown.

The chain combines TRBV28 with TRBJ2-1; D possibly corresponds to TRBD2 (6 bases). Specimen: naive CD8+ T cells sorted from blood. This TCR was sampled from a man aged 25 to 40 in good health. CDR3 DNA sequence: TGTGCCAGCAGTTTTTCTAGCGCCGACAATGAGCAGTTCTTC. Amino acid sequence: CASSFSSADNEQFF.